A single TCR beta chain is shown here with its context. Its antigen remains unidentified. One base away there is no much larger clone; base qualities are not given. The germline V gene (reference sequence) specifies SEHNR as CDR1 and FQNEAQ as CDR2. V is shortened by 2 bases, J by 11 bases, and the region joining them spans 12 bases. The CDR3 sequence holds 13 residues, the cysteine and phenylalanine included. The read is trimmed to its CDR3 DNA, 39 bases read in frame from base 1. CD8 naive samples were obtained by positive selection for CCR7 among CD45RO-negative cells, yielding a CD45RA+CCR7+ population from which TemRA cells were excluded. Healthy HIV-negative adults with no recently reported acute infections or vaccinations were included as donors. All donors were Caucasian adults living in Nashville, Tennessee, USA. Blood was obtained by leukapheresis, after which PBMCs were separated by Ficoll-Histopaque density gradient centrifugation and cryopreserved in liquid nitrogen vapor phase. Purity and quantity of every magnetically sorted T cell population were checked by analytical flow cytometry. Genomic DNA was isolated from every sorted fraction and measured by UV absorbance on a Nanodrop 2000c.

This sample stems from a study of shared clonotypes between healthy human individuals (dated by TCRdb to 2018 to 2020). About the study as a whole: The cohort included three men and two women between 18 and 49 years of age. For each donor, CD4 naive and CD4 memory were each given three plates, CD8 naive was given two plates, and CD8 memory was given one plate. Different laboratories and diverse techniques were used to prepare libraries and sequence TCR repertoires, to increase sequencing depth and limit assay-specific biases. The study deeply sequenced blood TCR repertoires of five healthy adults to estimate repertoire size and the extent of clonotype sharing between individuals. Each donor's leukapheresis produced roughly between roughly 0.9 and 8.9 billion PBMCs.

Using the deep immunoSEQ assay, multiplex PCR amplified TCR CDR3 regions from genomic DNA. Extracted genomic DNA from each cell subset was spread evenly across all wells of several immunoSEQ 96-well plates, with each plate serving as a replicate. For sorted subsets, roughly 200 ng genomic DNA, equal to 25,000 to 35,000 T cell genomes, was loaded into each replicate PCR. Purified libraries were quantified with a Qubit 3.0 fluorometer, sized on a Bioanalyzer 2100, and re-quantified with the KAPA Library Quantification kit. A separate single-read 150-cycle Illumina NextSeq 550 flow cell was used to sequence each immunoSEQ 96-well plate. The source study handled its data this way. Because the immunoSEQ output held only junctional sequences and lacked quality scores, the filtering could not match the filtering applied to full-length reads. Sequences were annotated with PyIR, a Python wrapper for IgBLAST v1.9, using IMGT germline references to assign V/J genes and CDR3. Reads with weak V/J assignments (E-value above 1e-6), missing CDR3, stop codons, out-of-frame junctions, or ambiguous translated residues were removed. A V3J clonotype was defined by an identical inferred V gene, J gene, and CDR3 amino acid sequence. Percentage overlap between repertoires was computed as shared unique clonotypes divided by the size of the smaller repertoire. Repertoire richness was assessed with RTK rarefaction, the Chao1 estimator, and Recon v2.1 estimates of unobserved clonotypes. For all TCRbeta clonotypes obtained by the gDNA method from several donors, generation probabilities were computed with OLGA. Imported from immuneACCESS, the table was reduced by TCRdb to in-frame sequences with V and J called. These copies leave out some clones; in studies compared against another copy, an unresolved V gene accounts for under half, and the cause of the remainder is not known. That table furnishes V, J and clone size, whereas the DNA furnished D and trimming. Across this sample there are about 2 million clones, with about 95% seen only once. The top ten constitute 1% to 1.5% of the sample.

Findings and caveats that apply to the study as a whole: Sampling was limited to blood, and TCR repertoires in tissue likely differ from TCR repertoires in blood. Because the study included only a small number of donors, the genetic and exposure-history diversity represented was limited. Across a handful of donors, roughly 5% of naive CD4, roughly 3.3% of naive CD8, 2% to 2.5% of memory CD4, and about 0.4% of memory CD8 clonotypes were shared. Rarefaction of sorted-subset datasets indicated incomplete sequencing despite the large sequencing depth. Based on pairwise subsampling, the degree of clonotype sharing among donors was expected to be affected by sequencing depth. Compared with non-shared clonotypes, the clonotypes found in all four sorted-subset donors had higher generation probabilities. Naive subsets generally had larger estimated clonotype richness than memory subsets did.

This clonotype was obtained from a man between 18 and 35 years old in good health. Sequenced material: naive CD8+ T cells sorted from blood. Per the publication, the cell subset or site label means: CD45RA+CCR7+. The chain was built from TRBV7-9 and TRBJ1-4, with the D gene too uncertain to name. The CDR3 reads CASSLSQDAKLFF. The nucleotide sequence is TGTGCCAGCAGCTTATCCCAGGACGCGAAACTGTTTTTT.